Sequencing of this T cell receptor (delta chain) was carried out in a study of γδ T cells in repeated Plasmodium falciparum infection. Germline V lookup: CDR1 TSWWSYY, CDR2 QGS. Trimming cost V 7 bases and J 2 bases; bases outside gene matches: 23. The CDR3 runs 20 residues. Flow sorting of PBMC yielded separate Vgamma9/Vdelta2+ and Vdelta2-negative gammadelta T cell populations for bulk repertoire analysis. In this sample, this clone turned up a few times. As yet, its antigen is unknown. The TCRdb protein comes from a much larger clone and disagrees with this DNA's translation at residue 13, likely due to a read error; the protein given here is derived from the DNA. TCRdb fed the multiplex PCR reads into CATT to redo clone calling. The sample lists tens of thousands of delta-chain clones, 0.75% to 1% occurring once. Findings of the study overall: Repeated controlled infections reportedly drove waves of new clonotype selection in Vdelta2-negative, mostly Vdelta1+, gammadelta repertoires.

The sequence came from a pool of human donors (malaria-infected and uninfected, not separated). This chain joins TRDV1 and TRDJ1; TRDD3 matches 9 bases. The J gene is absent in TCRdb and was assigned here via DNA matching to germline. Sequenced input: gamma-delta T cells from blood. The DNA for the CDR3 is TGTGCTCTTGTCCCCTCTTCCAACGGCGACTGGGGGACCTGGACCGATAAACTCATCTTT. Protein sequence: CALVPSSNGDWGTWTDKLIF.